One sample yielded the 30 T cell receptor beta chains listed below, sequenced in a study of blood T cell repertoires in COVID-19. The data were produced by immunoSEQ multiplex PCR, yet TCRdb's version contains in-frame clones alone and is incomplete. The data hold about 200,000 clones, with nearly 90% observed a single time. The source material was PBMCs or T cells enriched from blood (not recorded which). These receptors came from a woman aged 40 to 50 with acute COVID-19.

This rearrangement joins TRBV7-3 to TRBJ2-1, with a tentative D call TRBD2 (6 bases). CDR3 length equals 18 residues. Trimming removed 6 bases at V and 0 bases at J, with 21 bases between. CDR1 is SGHTA and CDR2 is FQGTGA in the germline V gene. This CDR3 reads CASRSPSAGPPSYNEQFF. The CDR3 DNA follows: TGTGCCAGCAGGTCTCCTAGCGCAGGACCCCCCTCCTACAATGAGCAGTTCTTC.

The chain recombines TRBV6-1 with TRBJ1-2, with 7 bases that match TRBD1. This CDR3 contains 17 residues. Germline V gives CDR1 MNHNS, CDR2 SASEGT. The trim removed 1 base at V and 2 bases at J, leaving 10 bases unmatched. For the CDR3, the DNA is TGTGCCAGCAGTGAAGGCGCCCCAGGGGGTTCGAACTATGGCTACACCTTC. As protein: CASSEGAPGGSNYGYTF.

The V and J genes are TRBV9 and TRBJ1-1; D perhaps matches TRBD1 (6 bases). The CDR3 runs to 15 residues. V was pared by 4 bases and J by 1 base, with 14 bases between. Per the germline V gene, CDR1 is SGDLS and CDR2 is YYNGEE. CDR3 DNA sequence: TGTGCCAGCAGCCCCCTGGACAGAACGAACACTGAAGCTTTCTTT. Translating gives CASSPLDRTNTEAFF. Full variable domain (remainder filled in from reference TRBV9 and TRBJ1-1): DSGVTQTPKHLITATGQRVTLRCSPRSGDLSVYWYQQSLDQGLQFLIQYYNGEERAKGNILERFSAQQFPDLHSELNLSSLELGDSALYFCASSPLDRTNTEAFFGQGTRLTVV.

The V call is TRBV5-8, the J call TRBJ1-1, with no clear D. The CDR3 totals 13 residues. Germline CDR1 reads SGHTS; CDR2 reads YDEGEE. Deletions cut 2 bases from V and 4 bases from J, with 9 bases between. CDR3 sequence (DNA): TGTGCCAGCAGCTTAGGAGTTGCCACTGAAGCTTTCTTT. It codes for CASSLGVATEAFF. Full variable domain (outside the CDR3, taken from reference TRBV5-8 and TRBJ1-1): EAGVTQSPTHLIKTRGQQATLRCSPISGHTSVYWYQQALGLGLQFLLWYDEGEERNRGNFPPRFSGRQFPNYSSELNVNALELEDSALYLCASSLGVATEAFFGQGTRLTVV.

The chain combines TRBV18 with TRBJ2-7; 14 nucleotides agree with TRBD2. CDR3 length: 17 amino acids. Unmatched junction bases numbered 6, after V lost 1 base and J lost 4 bases. Germline V gene lookup returns CDR1 KGHSH and CDR2 LQKENI. The CDR3 is CASSPRGTSGGKYEQYF. DNA for the CDR3: TGTGCCAGCTCACCACGGGGGACTAGCGGGGGCAAATACGAGCAGTACTTC.

The chain recombines TRBV19 with TRBJ1-1, with 7 positions matching TRBD1. After removal of 4 bases from V and 1 base from J, the junction contained 3 bases not matched to a gene. The CDR3 is made up of 14 amino acids. Germline-derived CDR1 and CDR2 are LNHDA and SQIVND (reference sequence). This chain's CDR3 is CASSTGTENTEAFF. CDR3 sequence (DNA): TGTGCCAGTAGTACCGGGACAGAGAACACTGAAGCTTTCTTT.

This chain uses TRBV19 with TRBJ2-3; 9 positions match TRBD2. Trimming took 5 bases from V and 3 from J; bases not matched to a gene: 6. This CDR3 is built from 15 residues. CDR1 is LNHDA, CDR2 SQIVND, per germline (reference sequence). CDR3 protein: CASSPASGMTDTQYF. The CDR3 region has the DNA TGTGCCAGTAGTCCCGCTAGCGGGATGACAGATACGCAGTATTTT.

The chain recombines TRBV9 with TRBJ2-7; TRBD2 is a possible D gene (5 bases). Germline loops: CDR1 SGDLS, CDR2 YYNGEE. Trimming removed 2 bases at V and 0 bases at J, with 18 bases between. This CDR3 is built from 17 residues. The CDR3: CASSVPPLVGSSYEQYF. As DNA, the CDR3 is TGTGCCAGCAGCGTCCCCCCCTTGGTAGGGAGCTCCTACGAGCAGTACTTC.

The genes are TRBV11-2 and TRBJ2-1; D remains unclear. Trimming took off 2 bases at V and 2 bases at J, with 4 bases between the two ends. CDR1 SGHAT and CDR2 FQNNGV come from the germline V gene. This CDR3 has 13 residues. CDR3 sequence: CASSLNTYNEQFF. The CDR3 nucleotides read TGTGCCAGCAGCTTAAACACCTACAATGAGCAGTTCTTC.

V gene TRBV18 combines with J gene TRBJ2-3; 10 bases map to TRBD1. Per germline, CDR1 KGHSH and CDR2 LQKENI. The CDR3 covers 19 residues. V trimming: 3 bases; J trimming: 2 bases; junction bases outside the gene matches: 14. The CDR3 DNA is TGTGCCAGCTCACCGCCGGGACAGGGGCTAGAGGTCCTCACAGATACGCAGTATTTT. It encodes CASSPPGQGLEVLTDTQYF.

The chain uses TRBV9 and TRBJ2-5; 11 bases match TRBD1. The CDR3 totals 16 residues. The junction had 8 bases not matched to a gene; V was cut back by 4 bases and J by 3 bases. Germline V gene sequence: CDR1 SGDLS, CDR2 YYNGEE. The CDR3 DNA is TGTGCCAGCAGCACCCCCCGGACAGGGGGCAAAGAGACCCAGTACTTC. Translating it yields CASSTPRTGGKETQYF.

The chain carries TRBV10-2 and TRBJ1-2, with a possible D match to TRBD1 (5 bases). From germline, CDR1 is WSHSY and CDR2 SAAADI. There are 12 residues in the CDR3. V lost 8 bases to trimming and J lost 2 bases, with 9 bases between them. The CDR3 DNA reads as TGCGCCAGCGTTGGGGGGAACTATGGCTACACCTTC. Translated, it gives CASVGGNYGYTF.

The chain carries TRBV9 and TRBJ1-3, with 9 bases matching TRBD1. Germline V gene sequence: CDR1 SGDLS, CDR2 YYNGEE. CDR3 length: 17 amino acids. V shed 3 bases, J shed 0 bases, and the junction held 7 bases outside the gene matches. The CDR3 coding sequence is TGTGCCAGCAGCGGGAGACAGGGGGGCCCCTCTGGAAACACCATATATTTT. This encodes CASSGRQGGPSGNTIYF. Full variable domain (outside the CDR3, taken from reference TRBV9 and TRBJ1-3): DSGVTQTPKHLITATGQRVTLRCSPRSGDLSVYWYQQSLDQGLQFLIQYYNGEERAKGNILERFSAQQFPDLHSELNLSSLELGDSALYFCASSGRQGGPSGNTIYFGEGSWLTVV.

The J gene is TRBJ2-7, the V gene TRBV6-2 or TRBV6-3; D may be TRBD2 (5 bases). The CDR3 runs to 17 residues. V was pared by 0 bases and J by 0 bases, with 15 bases between. Germline values: CDR1 MNHEY, CDR2 SVGEGT. In DNA form, the CDR3 reads TGTGCCAGCAGTTACTCGCACCCGGGAACCTTCTCCTACGAGCAGTACTTC. Its protein is CASSYSHPGTFSYEQYF.

This clone has just one count. CDR3 sequence: CASSTGTPYEQYF. CDR3 nucleotides: TGCGCCAGCAGCACCGGGACACCCTACGAGCAGTACTTC. This chain joins TRBV5-1 and TRBJ2-7; weak D call: TRBD1 (6 bases). CDR3 length equals 13 residues. V was cut by 4 bases and J by 2 bases, with 10 bases left in between. Germline CDR1 is SGHRS and CDR2 is YFSETQ.

Only one count was recorded for this clone. The chain employs TRBV24-1 and TRBJ2-2, with D possibly being TRBD1 (5 bases). This CDR3 contains 16 residues. Between the trimmed V and J ends, which lost 6 bases and 0 bases, there was a span of 13 bases. Germline assignment: CDR1 KGHDR and CDR2 SFDVKD. CDR3 DNA sequence: TGTGCCACCAGTAAGGGGCGAGTTACGAACACCGGGGAGCTGTTTTTT. Protein sequence: CATSKGRVTNTGELFF.

The CDR3 nucleotides read TGCGCCAGCAGCCCAGGGACTAGCGGGAGGGGAGAGACCCAGTACTTC. It specifies CASSPGTSGRGETQYF. V is TRBV5-1 and J is TRBJ2-5, with 16 nucleotides matching TRBD2. Germline-derived CDR1 and CDR2 are SGHRS and YFSETQ. The CDR3 is made up of 16 amino acids. The V segment lost 4 bases and the J segment 4 bases; nucleotides outside the gene matches: 4.

There are a few counts of this clone. The chain uses TRBV5-4 and TRBJ2-6; 8 nucleotides align to TRBD1. This CDR3 contains 16 residues. The trim removed 4 bases at V and 2 bases at J, leaving 5 bases unmatched. The germline CDR1 and CDR2 sequences are SGHNT and YYREEE (reference sequence). The CDR3 bases are TGTGCCAGCAGCCCAGGGACAGGAGCTGGGGCCAACGTCCTGACTTTC. Encoded protein: CASSPGTGAGANVLTF.

In its sample, this clone was seen once. The J gene is TRBJ1-4, the V gene TRBV18; 7 nucleotides agree with TRBD1. CDR1 and CDR2 from the germline V gene are KGHSH and LQKENI. This CDR3 is built from 13 residues. Trimming cost V 3 bases and J 8 bases; bases outside gene matches: 3. CDR3 in amino acids: CASSPRDSEKLFF. The CDR3 DNA reads TGTGCCAGCTCACCCCGGGACAGCGAAAAACTGTTTTTT.

The CDR3 loop reads CASSATSGGYEQYF. The CDR3 DNA reads TGTGCCAGCTCAGCGACTAGCGGGGGGTACGAGCAGTACTTC. The chain employs TRBV18 and TRBJ2-7; 13 bases are a match to TRBD2. Looked up from germline, CDR1 is KGHSH and CDR2 is LQKENI. Trimming cost V 5 bases and J 4 bases; bases outside gene matches: 2. This CDR3 is built from 14 residues.

The V gene is TRBV18, the J gene TRBJ1-2; a weak D match, TRBD1 (5 bases). This CDR3 has 14 amino acids. Trimming cost V 2 bases and J 8 bases, with 15 bases left between them. In germline, CDR1 is KGHSH, CDR2 LQKENI. The CDR3 DNA is TGTGCCAGCTCACCAATTGGGGGGATCGAGGGCTACACCTTC. As protein: CASSPIGGIEGYTF.

This clone was counted only a few times. This rearrangement joins TRBV6-5 to TRBJ2-2; no reliable D call. V was trimmed by 5 bases and J by 6 bases, leaving 7 bases between them. Germline V gene data show CDR1 as MNHEY and CDR2 as SVGAGI. The CDR3 has 12 amino acids. DNA of the CDR3: TGTGCCAGCAGTACGGGTGCCGGGGAGCTGTTTTTT. Its translation: CASSTGAGELFF.

This chain links TRBV27 with TRBJ2-1; 11 bases match TRBD2. The V and J ends lost 0 bases and 7 bases, in that order; junction bases with no gene match: 5. The germline CDR1 and CDR2 sequences are MNHEY and SMNVEV (reference sequence). CDR3 length equals 16 residues. CDR3 sequence reads: CASSLSLAGVRNEQFF. The CDR3 DNA follows: TGTGCCAGCAGTTTATCACTAGCGGGAGTTAGAAATGAGCAGTTCTTC.

The chain uses TRBV7-3 and TRBJ2-2; 10 bases align to TRBD1. This CDR3 is 19 amino acids long. CDR1 and CDR2 from the germline V gene are SGHTA and FQGTGA. Losses at the gene ends were 2 bases for V and 2 bases for J; bases not matched to a gene: 11. In nucleotides, the CDR3 is TGTGCCAGCAGCTTAGAGGGGGACAGGGGAGGCCCTAACACCGGGGAGCTGTTTTTT. Translated, it gives CASSLEGDRGGPNTGELFF.

The chain is built from TRBV9 and TRBJ1-1, with a tentative D call TRBD1 (5 bases). V dropped 0 bases and J dropped 3 bases, with 12 bases sitting between them. The CDR3 totals 15 residues. Germline V gene data show CDR1 as SGDLS and CDR2 as YYNGEE. CDR3 bases: TGTGCCAGCAGCGTAGGTACAGGTTCAGACACTGAAGCTTTCTTT. It translates to CASSVGTGSDTEAFF.

The rearrangement joins TRBV19 to TRBJ2-7, with D perhaps TRBD2 (6 bases). V lost 3 bases and J lost 2, with 14 bases in between. The CDR3 length is 15 residues. The germline V gene encodes CDR1 LNHDA and CDR2 SQIVND (reference sequence). The CDR3 spells CASSMVVTGAYEQYF. The CDR3 DNA reads TGTGCCAGTAGTATGGTAGTAACGGGAGCCTACGAGCAGTACTTC.

The rearrangement joins TRBV11-3 to TRBJ1-2; 7 positions agree with TRBD1. Germline values: CDR1 SGHNT, CDR2 YENEEA. CDR3 length equals 16 residues. Germline trimming cut 1 base from V and 2 bases from J; bases unmatched to any gene: 7. CDR3 protein: CASSLGRGQGNYGYTF. The CDR3, as DNA: TGTGCCAGCAGCTTAGGTAGGGGGCAAGGGAACTATGGCTACACCTTC.

The chain carries TRBV3-1 (or the pseudogene TRBV3-2) and TRBJ2-1; 7 positions agree with TRBD1. From germline, CDR1 is LGHDT and CDR2 YNNKEL (reference sequence). There are 16 residues in the CDR3. The V and J ends lost 4 bases and 2 bases, in that order; junction bases with no gene match: 8. DNA for the CDR3: TGTGCCAGCAGCCCTCCCGGTACAGGGGCCTACAATGAGCAGTTCTTC. Encoded protein: CASSPPGTGAYNEQFF.

The chain employs TRBV13 and TRBJ2-1, with a tentative D call TRBD2 (6 bases). CDR1 is PRHDT and CDR2 is FYEKMQ in the germline V gene (reference sequence). V lost 5 bases, J lost 6 bases, and 11 bases lay in between. The CDR3 runs 13 residues. CDR3 loop: CASSPPGLNEQFF. Written as DNA, the CDR3 is TGTGCCAGCAGCCCCCCGGGACTCAATGAGCAGTTCTTC.

The chain has TRBV28 and TRBJ2-1; 13 bases align to TRBD2. The CDR3 consists of 16 residues. V lost 3 bases, J lost 6 bases, and 5 bases stayed unmatched. The germline gives CDR1 MDHEN, CDR2 SYDVKM. The CDR3 DNA sequence: TGTGCCAGCAGTTTGCAGGGACTAGCGGGATTCAATGAGCAGTTCTTC. Translation: CASSLQGLAGFNEQFF.